These 4 T cell receptor beta chains originate from one sample sequenced in a study of blood T cells in healthy people across ages. Then a second PCR, running about 6 to 11 cycles, was carried out with a sample-barcoded 5' primer and a J-beta primer mix. TCRdb re-called the 5' RACE reads through MiXCR, storing one row per CDR3 protein. The table shows hundreds of thousands of distinct CDR3 sequences, with just over 55% occurring only once. The material sequenced was blood. These receptors were taken from a man in his forties in good health.

This clonotype came up a few times. The V call is TRBV7-2, the J call TRBJ2-1, with TRBD2 matching over 11 bases. This CDR3 region has 14 residues. V dropped 1 base and J dropped 13; count of bases not matched to a gene: 6. Germline lookup yields CDR1 SGHTA and CDR2 FQGNSA. CDR3 protein: CASSLGPSGRLQFF. CDR3 nucleotides: TGTGCCAGCAGCTTAGGCCCTAGCGGGAGGCTTCAGTTCTTC.

Written as DNA, the CDR3 is TGTGCCAGCAGCCAACACGGGGGGCTAGTAACTAGCGGGAAAACCTACGAGCAGTACTTC. Translating gives CASSQHGGLVTSGKTYEQYF. The V call is TRBV4-2, the J call TRBJ2-7; 10 positions match TRBD2. V dropped 2 bases and J dropped 2; count of bases not matched to a gene: 18. The germline V gene has CDR1 LGHNA and CDR2 YNFKEQ. The CDR3 is 20 amino acids.

The rearrangement joins TRBV4-3 to TRBJ2-7; D is perhaps TRBD2 (6 bases). The CDR3 is 14 residues long. Between the trimmed V and J ends, which lost 0 bases and 3 bases, there was a span of 9 bases. Germline V lookup: CDR1 LGHNA, CDR2 YSLEER. The CDR3 protein is CASSQDRLDYEQYF. The CDR3 DNA is TGCGCCAGCAGCCAAGATCGACTAGACTACGAGCAGTACTTC.

J is TRBJ2-3 and V is TRBV7-2; unclear D gene. The CDR3 contains 14 residues. CDR1 is SGHTA and CDR2 is FQGNSA in the germline V gene. Trimming shortened V by 1 base and J by 9 bases, and 14 bases separated the two germline ends. The CDR3 reads CASSLGDPRTTQYF. The CDR3 DNA reads TGTGCCAGCAGCTTAGGAGACCCACGAACGACGCAGTATTTT.